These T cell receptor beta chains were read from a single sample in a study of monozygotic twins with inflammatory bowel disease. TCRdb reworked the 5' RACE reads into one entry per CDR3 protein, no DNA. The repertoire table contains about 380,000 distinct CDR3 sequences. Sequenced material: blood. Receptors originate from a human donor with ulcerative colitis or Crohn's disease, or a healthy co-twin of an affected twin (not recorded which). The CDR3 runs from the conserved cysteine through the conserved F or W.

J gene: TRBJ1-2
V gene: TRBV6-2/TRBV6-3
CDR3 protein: CASSYPDRGVFGYTF

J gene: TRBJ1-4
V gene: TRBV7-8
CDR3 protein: CASSGMGGATNEKLFF

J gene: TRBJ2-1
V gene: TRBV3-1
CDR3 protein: CASSQVPSLGDEQFF

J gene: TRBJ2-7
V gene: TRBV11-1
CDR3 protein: CASSPVWGASDTAHEQYF

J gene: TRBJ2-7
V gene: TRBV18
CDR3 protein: CASSPGLFNYEQYF

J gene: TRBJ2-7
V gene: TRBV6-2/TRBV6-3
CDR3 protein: CASLDIFGPYEQYF

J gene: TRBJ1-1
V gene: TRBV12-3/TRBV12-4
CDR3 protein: CASRGGAVNTEAFF

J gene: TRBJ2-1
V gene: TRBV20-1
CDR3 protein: CSARLGGLAYNEQFF

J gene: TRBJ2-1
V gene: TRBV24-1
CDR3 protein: CATSDPQPTSGGIEQFF

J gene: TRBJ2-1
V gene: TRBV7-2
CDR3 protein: CASSLTNGGYNEQFF

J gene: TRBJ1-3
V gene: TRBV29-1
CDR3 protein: CSAGGISGNTIYF

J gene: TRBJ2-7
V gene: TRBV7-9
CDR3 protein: CASSPGSYYEQYF

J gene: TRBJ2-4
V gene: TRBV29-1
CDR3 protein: CSVNTRTGKNLAKNIQYF

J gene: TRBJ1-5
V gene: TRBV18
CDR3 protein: CASSPQAISGNQPQHF

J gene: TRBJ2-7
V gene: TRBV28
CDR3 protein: CASTGQGFHEQYF

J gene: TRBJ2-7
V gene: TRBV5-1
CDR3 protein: CASSLGWGQAYEQYF

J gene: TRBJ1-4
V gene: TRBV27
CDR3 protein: CASSLSPFRDEKLFF

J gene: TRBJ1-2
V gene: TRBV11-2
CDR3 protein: CASSLGGESGYGYTF

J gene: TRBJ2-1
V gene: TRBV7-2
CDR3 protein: CASSPRGRTNEQFF

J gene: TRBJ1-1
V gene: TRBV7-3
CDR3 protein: CASSTGGTEAFF

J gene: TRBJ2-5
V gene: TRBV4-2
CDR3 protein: CASSQGQETQYF

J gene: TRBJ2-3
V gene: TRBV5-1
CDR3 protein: CASRRGGDVGTDTQYF

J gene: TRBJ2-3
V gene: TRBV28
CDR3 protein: CASSQRPTDTQYF

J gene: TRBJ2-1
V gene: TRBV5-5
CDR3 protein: CASSWGLAGGNSYNEQFF

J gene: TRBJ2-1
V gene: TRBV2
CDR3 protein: CASRWTESSYNEQFF

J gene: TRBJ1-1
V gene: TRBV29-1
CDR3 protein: CSVAGTLWTEAFF

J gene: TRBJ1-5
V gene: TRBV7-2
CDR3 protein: CASSLAPSRLRNQPQHF

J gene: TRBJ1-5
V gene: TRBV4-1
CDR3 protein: CASSQEPRQLNQPQHF

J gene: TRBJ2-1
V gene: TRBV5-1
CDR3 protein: CASSLVDRGFQFF

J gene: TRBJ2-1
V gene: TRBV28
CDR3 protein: CAYIGRDNEQFF

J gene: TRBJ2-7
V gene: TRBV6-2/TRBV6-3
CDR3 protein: CASRRGRGDYEQYF

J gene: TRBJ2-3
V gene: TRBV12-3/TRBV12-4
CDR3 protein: CASTSSWGAGDTQYF